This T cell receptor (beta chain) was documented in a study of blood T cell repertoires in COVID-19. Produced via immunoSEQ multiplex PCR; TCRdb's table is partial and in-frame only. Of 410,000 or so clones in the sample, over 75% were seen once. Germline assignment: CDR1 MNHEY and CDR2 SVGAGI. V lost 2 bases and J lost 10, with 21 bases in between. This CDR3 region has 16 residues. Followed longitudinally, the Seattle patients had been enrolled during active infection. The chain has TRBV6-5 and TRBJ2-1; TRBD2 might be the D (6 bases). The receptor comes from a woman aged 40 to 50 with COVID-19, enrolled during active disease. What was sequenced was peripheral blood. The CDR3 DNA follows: TGTGCCAGCAGTTACACACTATTTGGAGGGCCGGACGAGCAGTTCTTC. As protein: CASSYTLFGGPDEQFF.